The 20 T cell receptor beta chains in this list originate from one sample, sequenced in a study of blood T cells in healthy people across ages (dated by TCRdb to the mid-2010s). Libraries came from 5' RACE. For sequencing, an Illumina HiSeq 2500 was employed. A second PCR of roughly 7 to 11 cycles was performed with a sample-barcoded 5' primer and a J-beta primer mix. TCRdb reworked the public reads: Q25 trimming with fastp, MiXCR clone assembly, productive beta chains retained. Each CDR3 protein gets just one entry, which takes the most common genes and DNA from the rows behind it. The sample table records approximately 790,000 distinct CDR3 sequences; around 62% of these occur just once. The ten biggest clones cover roughly 25% of the sample. The sequencing sample was made of blood. These receptors were obtained from a young man in good health.

CDR3 protein: CASSLGEGGGQGPSYEQYF. The CDR3 DNA reads as TGTGCCAGCAGCTTAGGCGAGGGAGGGGGACAGGGCCCTTCCTACGAGCAGTACTTC. The rearrangement uses TRBV7-2 and TRBJ2-7; TRBD1 matches 9 bases. This CDR3 region has 19 residues. CDR1 is SGHTA, CDR2 FQGNSA, per germline. V lost 1 base to trimming and J lost 1 base; unmatched junction nucleotides: 14.

This chain links TRBV29-1 with TRBJ2-1; TRBD2 matches at 16 bases. Germline CDR1 reads SQVTM; CDR2 reads ANQGSEA. The CDR3 is 16 amino acids. V dropped 7 bases and J dropped 2; count of bases not matched to a gene: 5. CDR3 coding DNA: TGCAGCGCACCGGGACTAGCGGGGGGGGCCTACAATGAGCAGTTCTTC. The encoded protein is CSAPGLAGGAYNEQFF.

The CDR3 sequence: CSVGGGQSNQPQHF. The CDR3, as DNA: TGCAGCGTTGGGGGAGGGCAGAGCAATCAGCCCCAGCATTTT. The rearrangement links TRBV29-1 to TRBJ1-5; D unresolved. Germline V gene lookup returns CDR1 SQVTM and CDR2 ANQGSEA. Between the trimmed V and J ends, which lost 4 bases and 1 base, there was a span of 11 bases. CDR3 length equals 14 residues.

V gene TRBV7-2 combines with J gene TRBJ2-7; D remains unclear. The CDR3 sequence is 12 residues long. CDR1 and CDR2 from the germline V gene are SGHTA and FQGNSA. V shed 10 bases and J shed 0 bases, with 10 bases lying between them. The CDR3 nucleotides read TGTGCCACCCGCGGCGGCTCCTACGAGCAGTACTTC. This encodes CATRGGSYEQYF. The variable domain in full, with the rest retrieved from reference TRBV7-2 and TRBJ2-7, is GAGVSQSPSNKVTEKGKDVELRCDPISGHTALYWYRQSLGQGLEFLIYFQGNSAPDKSGLPSDRFSAERTGGSVSTLTIQRTQQEDSAVYLCATRGGSYEQYFGPGTRLTVT.

V gene TRBV12-3 or TRBV12-4 combines with J gene TRBJ1-6; D unresolved. The CDR3 length is 13 residues. The V end lost 8 bases, the J end lost 13 bases, and 18 bases lay between the germline ends. The CDR3 sequence: CASSLDGATPLHF. The DNA of the CDR3 is TGTGCCAGCTCCCTGGACGGCGCTACGCCCCTCCACTTT.

V and J are TRBV29-1 and TRBJ2-3; 11 nucleotides agree with TRBD1. The trim removed 7 bases at V and 4 bases at J, leaving 13 bases unmatched. The V gene's germline CDR1 is SQVTM and CDR2 ANQGSEA. This CDR3 is 16 amino acids long. The CDR3 is CSDNGGGQGVSDTQYF. The CDR3 DNA reads TGCAGCGATAATGGTGGGGGACAGGGGGTATCAGATACGCAGTATTTT.

This clonotype was seen many times. The chain has TRBV7-2 and TRBJ1-4; unclear D gene. Germline CDR1 SGHTA, CDR2 FQGNSA. The CDR3 has 11 amino acids. V lost 8 bases, J lost 4 bases, and 5 bases lay in between. CDR3 residues: CASGRNEKLFF. CDR3 nucleotide sequence: TGTGCCAGCGGACGTAATGAAAAACTGTTTTTT.

The chain couples TRBV12-3 or TRBV12-4 to TRBJ1-5; the D gene is possibly TRBD1 (5 bases). Trimming removed 5 bases from V and 7 bases from J, with 15 bases in between. This CDR3 has 14 residues. DNA for the CDR3: TGTGCCAGCAGTCGGGACTCTCTTCGGCAGCCCCAGCATTTT. This codes for CASSRDSLRQPQHF.

The count of this clonotype is one. J is TRBJ2-1 and V is TRBV5-1; possibly TRBD1 or TRBD2 for D (5 bases each). The CDR3 has 16 residues. Germline lookup yields CDR1 SGHRS and CDR2 YFSETQ. The V and J ends lost 2 bases and 0 bases respectively, with 12 bases between them. CDR3 nucleotide sequence: TGCGCCAGCAGCTTTACATCAGGGAGCTCCTACAATGAGCAGTTCTTC. It translates to CASSFTSGSSYNEQFF. Full variable domain (rest looked up from reference TRBV5-1 and TRBJ2-1): KAGVTQTPRYLIKTRGQQVTLSCSPISGHRSVSWYQQTPGQGLQFLFEYFSETQRNKGNFPGRFSGRQFSNSRSEMNVSTLELGDSALYLCASSFTSGSSYNEQFFGPGTRLTVL.

Only a few counts were recorded for this clonotype. The junction departs from germline at one end; a sequencing error may be responsible. The gene calls are TRBV12-3 or TRBV12-4 and TRBJ2-5; 9 positions match TRBD2. This CDR3 spans 16 amino acids. CDR3 amino acids: CASSLSSGGYQGTQYF. The CDR3 nucleotides are TGTGCCAGCAGTTTATCGAGCGGGGGGTACCAAGGGACCCAGTACTTC.

As to this clonotype: A junction end diverges from the germline sequence, so it may reflect a read error. The chain combines TRBV2 with TRBJ2-4; 11 nucleotides match TRBD2. Germline V gene sequence: CDR1 SNHLY, CDR2 FYNNEI. The CDR3 has 18 amino acids. The CDR3 nucleotides are TGTACCAGCAGTCCGCATAGCGGGGGGGCCCTAGCCAAAAACATTCAGTACTTC. Its translation is CTSSPHSGGALAKNIQYF.

The genes are TRBV4-2 and TRBJ2-7, with TRBD1 as a possible D gene (5 bases). CDR3 length: 15 residues. Germline V lookup: CDR1 LGHNA, CDR2 YNFKEQ. Between the trimmed V and J ends, which lost 2 bases and 3 bases, there was a span of 14 bases. As DNA, the CDR3 is TGTGCCAGCAGCCAATCTAACATGGGGCTCTACGAGCAGTACTTC. This sequence encodes CASSQSNMGLYEQYF.

This clonotype was seen only once. The V and J genes are TRBV7-9 and TRBJ1-4, with D unclear. With 5 bases removed from V and 0 bases from J, the gap between germline ends came to 7 bases. The CDR3 contains 14 residues. Germline CDR1 is SEHNR and CDR2 is FQNEAQ (reference sequence). CDR3 amino acids: CASSGLATNEKLFF. DNA of the CDR3: TGTGCCAGCAGCGGACTTGCAACTAATGAAAAACTGTTTTTT.

This rearrangement joins TRBV7-8 to TRBJ2-5; a weak D match, TRBD2 (6 bases). Germline CDR1 and CDR2: SGHVS and FQNEAQ. V lost 0 bases, J lost 1 base, and 9 bases lay in between. The CDR3 sequence is 15 residues long. CDR3 coding DNA: TGTGCCAGCAGCTTAGCTCGGGGGATCCAAGAGACCCAGTACTTC. This encodes CASSLARGIQETQYF.

This clonotype was seen more than once but under ten times. The chain combines TRBV20-1 with TRBJ2-3; D remains unclear. CDR3 length: 14 residues. Germline loops: CDR1 DFQATT, CDR2 SNEGSKA (reference sequence). V was pared by 3 bases and J by 1 base, with 11 bases between. CDR3 sequence reads: CSASRSGGTDTQYF. The CDR3 nucleotides read TGCAGTGCTAGTAGGTCCGGAGGCACAGATACGCAGTATTTT.

CDR3: CASRTTGRQETQYF. In DNA form, the CDR3 reads TGTGCCAGCAGGACGACAGGCCGCCAAGAGACCCAGTACTTC. The chain recombines TRBV6-2 or TRBV6-3 with TRBJ2-5; maybe TRBD1 (6 bases). There are 14 residues in the CDR3. The V gene's germline CDR1 is MNHEY and CDR2 SVGEGT. Trimming pared 6 bases from V and 1 base from J, leaving 12 bases between.

The rearrangement uses TRBV9 and TRBJ2-1; no reliable D call. Trimming pared 3 bases from V and 6 bases from J, leaving 10 bases between. This CDR3 is built from 13 residues. CDR1 and CDR2 (germline): SGDLS, YYNGEE. CDR3 amino acids: CASSAGYGNEQFF. In DNA, the CDR3 is TGTGCCAGCAGCGCCGGGTACGGCAATGAGCAGTTCTTC.

The chain employs TRBV12-3 or TRBV12-4 and TRBJ2-1, with unresolved D. With 0 bases removed from V and 6 bases from J, the gap between germline ends came to 6 bases. The CDR3 has 13 residues. The CDR3 region is CASSLAWVNEQFF. In nucleotides, the CDR3 is TGTGCCAGCAGTTTAGCCTGGGTCAATGAGCAGTTCTTC.

The J gene is TRBJ1-2, the V gene TRBV27; D remains unclear. The germline CDR1 and CDR2 sequences are MNHEY and SMNVEV (reference sequence). There are 16 residues in the CDR3. V lost 8 bases and J lost 5, with 24 bases in between. The CDR3 reads CASGSSWGFLRYGYTF. The CDR3 DNA sequence: TGTGCCAGCGGATCCTCATGGGGATTCCTCAGATATGGCTACACCTTC.

The chain couples TRBV10-3 to TRBJ2-5; TRBD2 aligns across 7 bases. The J call may not be correct, given that the DNA end is closer to TRBJ2-7. This CDR3 has 12 amino acids. Germline V gives CDR1 ENHRY, CDR2 SYGVKD. CDR3 in amino acids: CASREVPHEQYF. In nucleotides, the CDR3 is TGTGCCTCCCGGGAGGTCCCCCACGAGCAGTACTTC.